The source of this TCR beta chain is a study of blood T cell repertoires in COVID-19. Study overall: Samples of COVID-19 (acute and convalescent) were obtained from the United States, Italy and Spain. T cells, B-cell-depleted T cells, or PBMCs provided the cDNA or gDNA that served as material.

The CDR3 is 17 amino acids. V dropped 2 bases and J dropped 1 base, with 16 bases sitting between them. Germline lookup yields CDR1 MNHNS and CDR2 SASEGT. Original data processing: Reference gene primers were amplified, and this amplification served to estimate nucleated cell counts. TCRdb's table, derived via immunoSEQ multiplex PCR, lists solely in-frame clones and lacks some. The V and J calls and clone size were taken over from that table, and D and trimming were inferred from the DNA. This sample has over 200,000 clones, with over 70% found just once. The TCR sequence derives from a woman older than 75 with acute or convalescent COVID-19. The chain links TRBV6-1 to TRBJ2-3, with D perhaps TRBD2 (6 bases). Sequenced: peripheral blood. This CDR3 reads CASSEKRLVSGTDTQYF. The DNA of the CDR3 is TGTGCCAGCAGTGAAAAGAGACTAGTATCCGGCACAGATACGCAGTATTTT.